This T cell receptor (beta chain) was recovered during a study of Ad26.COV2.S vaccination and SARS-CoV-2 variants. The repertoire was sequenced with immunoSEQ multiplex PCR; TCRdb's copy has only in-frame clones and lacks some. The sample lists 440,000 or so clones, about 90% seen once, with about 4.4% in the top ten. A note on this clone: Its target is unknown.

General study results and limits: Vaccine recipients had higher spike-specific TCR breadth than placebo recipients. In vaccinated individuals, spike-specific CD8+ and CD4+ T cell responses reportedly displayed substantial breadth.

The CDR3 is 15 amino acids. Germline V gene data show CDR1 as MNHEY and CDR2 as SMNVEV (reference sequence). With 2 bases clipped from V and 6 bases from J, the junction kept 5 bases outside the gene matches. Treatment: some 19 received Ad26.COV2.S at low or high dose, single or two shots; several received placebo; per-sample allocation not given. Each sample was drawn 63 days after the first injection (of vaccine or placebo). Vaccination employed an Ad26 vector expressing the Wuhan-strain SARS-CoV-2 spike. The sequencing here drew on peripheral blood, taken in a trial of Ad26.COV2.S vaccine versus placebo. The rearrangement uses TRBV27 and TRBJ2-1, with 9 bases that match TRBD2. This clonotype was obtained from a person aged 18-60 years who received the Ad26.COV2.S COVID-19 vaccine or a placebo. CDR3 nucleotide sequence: TGTGCCAGCAGTTTAGGTGCGGGAGGGCTCAATGAGCAGTTCTTC. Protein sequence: CASSLGAGGLNEQFF.